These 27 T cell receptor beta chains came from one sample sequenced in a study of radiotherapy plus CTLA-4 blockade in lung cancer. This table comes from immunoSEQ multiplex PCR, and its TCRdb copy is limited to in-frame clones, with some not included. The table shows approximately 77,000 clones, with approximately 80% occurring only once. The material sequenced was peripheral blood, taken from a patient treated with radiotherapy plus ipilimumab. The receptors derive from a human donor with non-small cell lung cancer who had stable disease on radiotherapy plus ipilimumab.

The CDR3 DNA follows: TGTGCCAGCAGTTACTACGGACTTAGAGGCGAGCAGTACTTC. This translates into CASSYYGLRGEQYF. The chain has TRBV27 and TRBJ2-7; possible D gene TRBD2, 5 bases. The V gene lost 4 bases and the J gene lost 6 bases, with 16 bases spanning the gap. CDR1 is MNHEY, CDR2 SMNVEV, per germline (reference sequence). This CDR3 comprises 14 residues.

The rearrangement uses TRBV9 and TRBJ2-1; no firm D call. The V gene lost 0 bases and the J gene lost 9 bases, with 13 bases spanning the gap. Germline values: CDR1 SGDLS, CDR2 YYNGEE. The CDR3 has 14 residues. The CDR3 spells CASSVGPLAFEQFF. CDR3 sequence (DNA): TGTGCCAGCAGCGTAGGGCCCCTCGCATTTGAGCAGTTCTTC.

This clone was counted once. The CDR3 DNA is TGTGCCAGCAGTTTAACGGGACTAGTCTACGAGCAGTACTTC. Its protein is CASSLTGLVYEQYF. This chain links TRBV28 with TRBJ2-7; 8 bases map to TRBD2. This CDR3 contains 14 residues. The germline gives CDR1 MDHEN, CDR2 SYDVKM. The ends lost 2 bases at V and 3 bases at J; junction bases unmatched: 3.

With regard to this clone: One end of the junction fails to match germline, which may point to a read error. The CDR3 here is CASSPRQGGYFF. CDR3 nucleotide sequence: TGTGCCAGCAGCCCCAGACAGGGTGGTTACTTCTTC. The chain joins TRBV7-9 to TRBJ1-2; 7 nucleotides match TRBD1. Germline V gene sequence: CDR1 SEHNR, CDR2 FQNEAQ (reference sequence). The CDR3 consists of 12 residues. The variable domain in full, completed from reference TRBV7-9 and TRBJ1-2, reads DTGVSQNPRHKITKRGQNVTFRCDPISEHNRLYWYRQTLGQGPEFLTYFQNEAQLEKSRLLSDRFSAERPKGSFSTLEIQRTEQGDSAMYLCASSPRQGGYFFGSGTRLTVV.

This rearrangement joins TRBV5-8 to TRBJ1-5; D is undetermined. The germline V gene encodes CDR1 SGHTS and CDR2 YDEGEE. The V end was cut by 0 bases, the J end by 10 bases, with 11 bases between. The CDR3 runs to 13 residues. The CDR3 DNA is TGTGCCAGCAGCTTGGGGCGGCAGGACCCCCAGCATTTT. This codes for CASSLGRQDPQHF.

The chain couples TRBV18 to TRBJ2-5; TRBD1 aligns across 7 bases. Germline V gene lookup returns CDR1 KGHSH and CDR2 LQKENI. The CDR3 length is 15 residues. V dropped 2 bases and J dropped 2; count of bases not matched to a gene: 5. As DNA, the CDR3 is TGTGCCAGCTCACCAGCTACAGGGGCTCAAGAGACCCAGTACTTC. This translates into CASSPATGAQETQYF.

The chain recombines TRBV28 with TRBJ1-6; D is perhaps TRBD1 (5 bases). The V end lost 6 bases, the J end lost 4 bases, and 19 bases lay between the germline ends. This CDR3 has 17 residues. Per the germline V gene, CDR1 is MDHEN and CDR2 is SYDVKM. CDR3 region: CASSLPPGTPYNSPLHF. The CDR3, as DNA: TGTGCCAGCAGCCTACCCCCCGGGACTCCGTATAATTCACCCCTCCACTTT. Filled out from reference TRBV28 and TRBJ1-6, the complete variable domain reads DVKVTQSSRYLVKRTGEKVFLECVQDMDHENMFWYRQDPGLGLRLIYFSYDVKMKEKGDIPEGYSVSREKKERFSLILESASTNQTSMYLCASSLPPGTPYNSPLHFGNGTRLTVT.

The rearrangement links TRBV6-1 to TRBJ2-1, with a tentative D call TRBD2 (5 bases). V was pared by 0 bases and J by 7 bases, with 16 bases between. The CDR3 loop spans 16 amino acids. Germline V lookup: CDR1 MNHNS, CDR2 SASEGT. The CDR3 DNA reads TGTGCCAGCAGTGAAGCGCGATGGAGGAATCCAAATGAGCAGTTCTTC. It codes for CASSEARWRNPNEQFF.

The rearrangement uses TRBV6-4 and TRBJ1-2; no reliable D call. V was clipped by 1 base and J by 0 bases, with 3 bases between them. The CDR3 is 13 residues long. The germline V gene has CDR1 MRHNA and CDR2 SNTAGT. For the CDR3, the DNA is TGTGCCAGCAGTGACTTTCCTAACTATGGCTACACCTTC. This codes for CASSDFPNYGYTF.

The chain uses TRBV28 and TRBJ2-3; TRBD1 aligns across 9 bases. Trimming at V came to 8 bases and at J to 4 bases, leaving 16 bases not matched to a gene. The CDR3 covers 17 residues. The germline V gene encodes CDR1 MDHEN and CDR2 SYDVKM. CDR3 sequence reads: CASYQTRTGDGADTQYF. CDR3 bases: TGTGCCAGCTATCAGACCCGGACAGGGGATGGGGCAGATACGCAGTATTTT.

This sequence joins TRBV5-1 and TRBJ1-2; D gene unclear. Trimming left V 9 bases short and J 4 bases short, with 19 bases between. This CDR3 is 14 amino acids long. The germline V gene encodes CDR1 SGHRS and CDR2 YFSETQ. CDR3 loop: CATKTWQTSYGYTF. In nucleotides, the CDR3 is TGCGCCACCAAAACGTGGCAGACTTCCTATGGCTACACCTTC.

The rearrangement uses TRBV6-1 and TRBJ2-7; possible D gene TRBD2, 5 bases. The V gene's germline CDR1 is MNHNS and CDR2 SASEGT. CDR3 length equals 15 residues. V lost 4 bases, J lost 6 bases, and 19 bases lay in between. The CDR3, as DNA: TGTGCCAGCAGTGCAAGGACTCACCACCCGACCGAGCAGTACTTC. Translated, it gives CASSARTHHPTEQYF.

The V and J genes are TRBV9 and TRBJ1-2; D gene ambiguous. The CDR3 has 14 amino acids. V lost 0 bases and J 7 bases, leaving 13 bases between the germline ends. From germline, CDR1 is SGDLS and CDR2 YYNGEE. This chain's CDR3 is CASSVGYPSSGYTF. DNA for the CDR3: TGTGCCAGCAGCGTAGGGTATCCTAGCAGTGGCTACACCTTC.

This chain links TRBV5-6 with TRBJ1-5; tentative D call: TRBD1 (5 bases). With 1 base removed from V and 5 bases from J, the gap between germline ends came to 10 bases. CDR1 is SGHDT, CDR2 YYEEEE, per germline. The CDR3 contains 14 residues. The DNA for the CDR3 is TGTGCCAGCAGCTTGCGAGGAGGGGATCAGCCCCAGCATTTT. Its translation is CASSLRGGDQPQHF.

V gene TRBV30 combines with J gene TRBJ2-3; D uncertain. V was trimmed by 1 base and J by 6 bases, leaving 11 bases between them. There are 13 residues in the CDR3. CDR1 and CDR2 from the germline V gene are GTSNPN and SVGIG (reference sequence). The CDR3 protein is CAWSGLSPDTQYF. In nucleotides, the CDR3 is TGTGCCTGGAGTGGTCTCTCCCCGGATACGCAGTATTTT.

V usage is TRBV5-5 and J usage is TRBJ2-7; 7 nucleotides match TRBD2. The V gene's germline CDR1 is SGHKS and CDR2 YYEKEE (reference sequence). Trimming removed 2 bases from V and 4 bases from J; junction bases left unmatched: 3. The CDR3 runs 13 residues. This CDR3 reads CASSFWGGYEQYF. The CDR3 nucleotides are TGTGCCAGCAGCTTCTGGGGGGGTTACGAGCAGTACTTC.

CDR3 amino acids: CATSSRDRVNEQFF. The DNA of the CDR3 is TGTGCCACCAGCAGCCGGGACAGGGTTAATGAGCAGTTCTTC. The chain uses TRBV15 and TRBJ2-1, with 9 bases matching TRBD1. V lost 3 bases, J lost 7 bases, and 4 bases stayed unmatched. This CDR3 region has 14 residues. Germline values: CDR1 LNHNV, CDR2 YYDKDF (reference sequence).

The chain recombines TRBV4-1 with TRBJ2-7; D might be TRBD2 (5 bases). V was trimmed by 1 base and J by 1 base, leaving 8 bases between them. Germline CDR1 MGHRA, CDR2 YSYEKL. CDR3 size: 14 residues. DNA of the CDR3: TGCGCCAGCAGCCAAGGCGGGCCGTCCTACGAGCAGTACTTC. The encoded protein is CASSQGGPSYEQYF.

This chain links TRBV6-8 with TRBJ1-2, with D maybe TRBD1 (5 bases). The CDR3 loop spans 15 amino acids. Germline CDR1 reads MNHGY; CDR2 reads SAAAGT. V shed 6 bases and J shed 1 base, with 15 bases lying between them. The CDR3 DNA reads TGTGCCAGCAGCGTAAGTGGGGCTATTAACTATGGCTACACCTTC. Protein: CASSVSGAINYGYTF.

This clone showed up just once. This chain's CDR3 is CASSLGGTGELFF. The CDR3 DNA reads TGTGCCAGCAGCTTGGGCGGGACCGGGGAGCTGTTTTTT. This chain links TRBV7-3 with TRBJ2-2; perhaps TRBD2 as D (5 bases). The CDR3 length is 13 residues. The germline V and J ends were trimmed by 3 bases and 5 bases, with 7 bases remaining between them. Germline V gene data show CDR1 as SGHTA and CDR2 as FQGTGA.

The DNA of the CDR3 is TGTGCCAGTAGTCTAAGGTACACCTATGGCTACACCTTC. This encodes CASSLRYTYGYTF. The genes are TRBV19 and TRBJ1-2; no reliable D call. Germline V gene lookup returns CDR1 LNHDA and CDR2 SQIVND (reference sequence). CDR3 length: 13 amino acids. Trimming took off 5 bases at V and 4 bases at J, with 11 bases between the two ends. Based on the CDR3 plus reference TRBV19 and TRBJ1-2, the full variable domain is DGGITQSPKYLFRKEGQNVTLSCEQNLNHDAMYWYRQDPGQGLRLIYYSQIVNDFQKGDIAEGYSVSREKKESFPLTVTSAQKNPTAFYLCASSLRYTYGYTFGSGTRLTVV.

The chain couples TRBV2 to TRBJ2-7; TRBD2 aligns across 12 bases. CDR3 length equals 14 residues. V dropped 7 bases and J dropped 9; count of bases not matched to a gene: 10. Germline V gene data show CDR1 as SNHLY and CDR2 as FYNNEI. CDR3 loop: CASMPGLAGMVQYF. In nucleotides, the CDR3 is TGTGCCAGCATGCCGGGACTAGCGGGTATGGTGCAGTACTTC.

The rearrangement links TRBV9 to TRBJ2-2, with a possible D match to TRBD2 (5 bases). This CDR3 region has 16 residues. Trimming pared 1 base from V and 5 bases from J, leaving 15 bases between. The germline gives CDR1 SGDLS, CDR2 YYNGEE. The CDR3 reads CASSVSVGESTGELFF. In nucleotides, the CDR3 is TGTGCCAGCAGCGTATCCGTGGGAGAATCAACCGGGGAGCTGTTTTTT.

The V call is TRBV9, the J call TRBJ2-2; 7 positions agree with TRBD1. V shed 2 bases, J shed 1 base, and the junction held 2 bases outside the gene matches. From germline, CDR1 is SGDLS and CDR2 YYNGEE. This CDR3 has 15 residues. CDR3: CASSVRQGNTGELFF. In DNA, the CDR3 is TGTGCCAGCAGCGTCAGACAGGGGAACACCGGGGAGCTGTTTTTT. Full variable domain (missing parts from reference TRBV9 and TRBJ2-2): DSGVTQTPKHLITATGQRVTLRCSPRSGDLSVYWYQQSLDQGLQFLIQYYNGEERAKGNILERFSAQQFPDLHSELNLSSLELGDSALYFCASSVRQGNTGELFFGEGSRLTVL.

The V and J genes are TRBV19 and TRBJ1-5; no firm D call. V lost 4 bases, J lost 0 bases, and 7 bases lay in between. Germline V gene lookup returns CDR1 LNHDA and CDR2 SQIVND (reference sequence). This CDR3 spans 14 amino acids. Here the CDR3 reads CASSTTHSNQPQHF. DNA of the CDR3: TGTGCCAGTAGTACAACACATAGCAATCAGCCCCAGCATTTT.

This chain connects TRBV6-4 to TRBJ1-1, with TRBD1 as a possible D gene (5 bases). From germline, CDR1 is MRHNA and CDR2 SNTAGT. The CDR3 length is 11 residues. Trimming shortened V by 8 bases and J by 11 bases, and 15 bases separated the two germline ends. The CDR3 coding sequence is TGTGCCAGCTCCCAGGGCCCGTACGCTTTCTTT. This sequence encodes CASSQGPYAFF.

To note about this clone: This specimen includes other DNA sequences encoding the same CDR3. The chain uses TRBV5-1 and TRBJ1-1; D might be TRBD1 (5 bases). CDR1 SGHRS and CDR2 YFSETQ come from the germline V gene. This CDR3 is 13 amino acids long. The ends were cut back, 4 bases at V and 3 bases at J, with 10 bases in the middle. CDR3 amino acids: CASSPQGDTEAFF. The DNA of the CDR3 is TGCGCCAGCAGCCCGCAGGGTGACACTGAAGCTTTCTTT.